Listed below are T cell receptor beta chains from one sample, sequenced in a study of T cell repertoires in cytomegalovirus infection. TCRdb analysed the reads with MiXCR anew, one entry per CDR3 protein. The sample holds around 570,000 distinct CDR3 sequences, over 35% seen once. The antigens these receptors bind are not known. The specimen was cultured PBMCs, collected from culture after CMV antigen stimulation. Receptors were obtained from a human donor in good health (CMV status not recorded). Some clones in this sample may be carry-over from other donors' samples. Both conserved end residues are part of each CDR3. D genes are given only for firm matches. Clone size appears in some rows only: once, few, many, or a class for an expanded clone.

clone_size: once
d_call: -
v_call: TRBV5-5
j_call: TRBJ2-7
cdr3_aa: CASSKATQPLYEQYF
cdr3_nt: TGTGCCAGCAGCAAGGCGACCCAACCCCTCTACGAGCAGTACTTC

clone_size: -
d_call: -
v_call: TRBV2
j_call: TRBJ1-1
cdr3_aa: CASSEAVGGGAFF
cdr3_nt: TGTGCCAGCAGTGAAGCGGTAGGGGGGGGAGCTTTCTTT

clone_size: -
d_call: TRBD2
v_call: TRBV6-6
j_call: TRBJ2-5
cdr3_aa: CASSSRTSGRAGETQYF
cdr3_nt: TGTGCCAGCAGTTCAAGGACTAGCGGGAGGGCCGGGGAGACCCAGTACTTC

clone_size: -
d_call: -
v_call: TRBV6-5
j_call: TRBJ2-4
cdr3_aa: CASSYSSGSIQYF
cdr3_nt: TGTGCCAGCAGTTACTCGTCAGGGAGCATTCAGTACTTC

clone_size: once
d_call: -
v_call: TRBV9
j_call: TRBJ2-1
cdr3_aa: CASSVGTVSYNEQFF
cdr3_nt: TGTGCCAGCAGCGTAGGTACAGTCTCCTACAATGAGCAGTTCTTC

clone_size: -
d_call: -
v_call: TRBV12-3/TRBV12-4
j_call: TRBJ1-5
cdr3_aa: CASSFLGTGQPQHF
cdr3_nt: TGTGCCAGCAGTTTTCTAGGAACGGGGCAGCCCCAGCATTTT

clone_size: -
d_call: -
v_call: TRBV7-8
j_call: TRBJ2-4
cdr3_aa: CASSPARALGKNIQYF
cdr3_nt: TGTGCCAGCAGCCCGGCCAGAGCCCTAGGCAAAAACATTCAGTACTTC

clone_size: -
d_call: -
v_call: TRBV4-3
j_call: TRBJ1-1
cdr3_aa: CASRGDGNTEAFF
cdr3_nt: TGCGCCAGCAGAGGGGACGGAAACACTGAAGCTTTCTTT

clone_size: -
d_call: TRBD2
v_call: TRBV11-2
j_call: TRBJ2-1
cdr3_aa: CASSLGGTSGGGDGQFF
cdr3_nt: TGTGCCAGCAGCTTAGGGGGCACTAGCGGGGGAGGCGATGGGCAGTTCTTC

clone_size: -
d_call: TRBD2
v_call: TRBV11-2
j_call: TRBJ2-5
cdr3_aa: CASSSWGLAKQETQYF
cdr3_nt: TGTGCCAGCAGCTCGTGGGGACTAGCGAAGCAAGAGACCCAGTACTTC

clone_size: -
d_call: -
v_call: TRBV27
j_call: TRBJ1-4
cdr3_aa: CASSPSGGTAAREKLFF
cdr3_nt: TGTGCCAGCAGTCCGTCCGGGGGGACCGCCGCAAGGGAAAAACTGTTTTTT

clone_size: -
d_call: -
v_call: TRBV6-2/TRBV6-3
j_call: TRBJ2-5
cdr3_aa: CASSYWIRETQYF
cdr3_nt: TGTGCCAGCAGTTACTGGATTCGGGAGACCCAGTACTTC

clone_size: -
d_call: TRBD1
v_call: TRBV2
j_call: TRBJ2-6
cdr3_aa: CASLQGFSGANVLTF
cdr3_nt: TGTGCCAGCCTACAGGGGTTCTCTGGGGCCAACGTCCTGACTTTC

clone_size: -
d_call: TRBD2
v_call: TRBV7-6
j_call: TRBJ2-2
cdr3_aa: CASSASLAPNTGELFF
cdr3_nt: TGTGCCAGCAGCGCCTCACTAGCGCCGAACACCGGGGAGCTGTTTTTT